This entry concerns a single T cell receptor (beta chain). It lacks a known antigen. Per-nucleotide qualities are absent, and no much larger clonotype sits a single base away. This specimen comes from a study of a mutant IDH1 vaccine in newly diagnosed glioma (dated by TCRdb to the early 2020s). As for the study more broadly: Across visits V03 through V10, patients got a total of eight vaccinations, given in weeks 1, 3, 5, 7, 11, 15, 19 and 23. The approximately 33 treated patients were roughly 62% male and about 40% female, with a mean age of around 40 years. For exploratory analyses, 25 to 30 treated patients had longitudinal TCRB deep sequencing done wherever samples were available. Peripheral blood samples were drawn at six visits, namely V03 (baseline), V05, V07, V10, V12 and V13. Vaccination was initiated 4-6 weeks after radiotherapy alone, or concurrently with temozolomide cycles in the chemotherapy-containing groups. Before enrollment, patients had received standard therapy of radiotherapy alone, temozolomide alone, or radiochemotherapy with temozolomide; most received the combination. The study at large found these results: PBMC samples for TCRB deep sequencing were selected based on availability. According to the authors, sample limitations meant that analyses of patient blood samples could not be reproduced. Immune responses induced by the vaccine were seen in roughly 95% of patients across multiple MHC alleles. Pseudoprogression appeared unrelated to alterations in the top peripheral T cell clonotypes detected by TCRB sequencing.

The library was generated by the immunoSEQ multiplex PCR assay. Rearranged TCR beta chain sequences were amplified with the hsTCRB Kit following the manufacturer's protocol. An Illumina MiSeq was used to sequence the TCRB libraries. The authors' pipeline ran thus. Demultiplexing, trimming and gene mapping were performed with the kit vendor's proprietary platform. Imported from immuneACCESS, the table was reduced by TCRdb to in-frame sequences with V and J called. These copies leave out some clones; in studies compared against another copy, an unresolved V gene accounts for under half, and the cause of the remainder is not known. Clonal size and the V and J genes are those of that table, whereas D and trimming came from the DNA. The sample profile shows some 52,000 clones; roughly 90% of them were found once. Approximately 2.5% of the sample goes to the ten largest clones. V drops 3 bases and J drops 5 bases, leaving 8 bases in between. The CDR3, from cysteine to phenylalanine, totals 12 residues. Of the read, only the CDR3 DNA is kept; its 36 bases are in frame from base 1. Reading the germline V gene (reference sequence) gives CDR1 GTSNPN and CDR2 SVGIG.

This sample's time point label indicates: week 11, during vaccination. Each vaccine dose was 300 ug of a 20-mer mutant IDH1 peptide in Montanide, given subcutaneously with topical imiquimod. All donors had newly diagnosed IDH1-mutant astrocytomas of WHO grade 3 or 4 that showed loss of nuclear ATRX. The samples were drawn from NOA16, a multicentre, single-arm, open-label phase I trial in Germany that tested a mutant IDH1 peptide vaccine in humans for the first time. The DNeasy Blood and Tissue Kit was used to extract genomic DNA from EDTA blood for TCRB sequencing. Sequenced material: PBMCs, taken from a glioma patient whose treatment included an IDH1 peptide vaccine. In this chain, TRBV30 is recombined with TRBJ1-5; the D segment could be TRBD1, given 6 matching bases. The receptor comes from a middle-aged man with glioma. The encoded CDR3 is CAWSRGHQPQHF. DNA sequence: TGTGCCTGGAGCAGGGGACATCAGCCCCAGCATTTT.